The 5 T cell receptor beta chains below were found in one sample sequenced in a study of blood T cell repertoires in COVID-19. TCRdb's table, derived via immunoSEQ multiplex PCR, lists solely in-frame clones and lacks some. The sample carries about 250,000 clones, around 89% recorded once. What was sequenced was peripheral blood. The receptor set was obtained from a woman between 25 and 40 years old with COVID-19, enrolled during active disease.

The chain is built from TRBV29-1 and TRBJ2-2; D might be TRBD1 (5 bases). Germline V gene sequence: CDR1 SQVTM, CDR2 ANQGSEA. This CDR3 is built from 12 residues. The CDR3 DNA is TGCAGTGCAGGGTCAGTCACCGGGGAGCTGTTTTTT. Protein: CSAGSVTGELFF.

The rearrangement uses TRBV18 and TRBJ1-6, with a tentative D call TRBD1 (5 bases). V shed 0 bases and J shed 14 bases, with 11 bases lying between them. CDR3 length equals 13 residues. Germline values: CDR1 KGHSH, CDR2 LQKENI. The CDR3 coding sequence is TGTGCCAGCTCACCACCGGAGGGGAGCTCCCTCCACTTT. This translates into CASSPPEGSSLHF. The full variable domain, its missing parts supplied by reference TRBV18 and TRBJ1-6, is NAGVMQNPRHLVRRRGQEARLRCSPMKGHSHVYWYRQLPEEGLKFMVYLQKENIIDESGMPKERFSAEFPKEGPSILRIQQVVRGDSAAYFCASSPPEGSSLHFGNGTRLTVT.

The rearrangement uses TRBV18 and TRBJ2-3; 7 bases map to TRBD2. Losses at the gene ends were 2 bases for V and 2 bases for J; bases not matched to a gene: 1. The CDR3 is 14 amino acids. From germline, CDR1 is KGHSH and CDR2 LQKENI. CDR3 DNA: TGTGCCAGCTCACCAGCGGGAGCCACAGATACGCAGTATTTT. This translates into CASSPAGATDTQYF. Together with reference TRBV18 and TRBJ2-3, the CDR3 gives the full variable domain: NAGVMQNPRHLVRRRGQEARLRCSPMKGHSHVYWYRQLPEEGLKFMVYLQKENIIDESGMPKERFSAEFPKEGPSILRIQQVVRGDSAAYFCASSPAGATDTQYFGPGTRLTVL.

This CDR3 reads CASSKRQSYEQYF. CDR3 sequence (DNA): TGTGCCAGTAGTAAGAGACAGTCCTACGAGCAGTACTTC. This chain links TRBV19 with TRBJ2-7; TRBD1 might be the D (5 bases). The V gene lost 4 bases and the J gene lost 1 base, with 8 bases spanning the gap. The CDR3 loop spans 13 amino acids. Germline V lookup: CDR1 LNHDA, CDR2 SQIVND (reference sequence).

This clone was detected a few times. The chain has TRBV25-1 and TRBJ1-6; tentative D call: TRBD1 (6 bases). The CDR3 has 16 amino acids. The V end was cut by 2 bases, the J end by 10 bases, with 18 bases between. CDR1 and CDR2 (germline): MGHDK, SYGVNS. In DNA form, the CDR3 reads TGTGCCAGCAGTGAAGGGGGAGGGGGGCCAAACTCACCCCTCCACTTT. As protein: CASSEGGGGPNSPLHF.